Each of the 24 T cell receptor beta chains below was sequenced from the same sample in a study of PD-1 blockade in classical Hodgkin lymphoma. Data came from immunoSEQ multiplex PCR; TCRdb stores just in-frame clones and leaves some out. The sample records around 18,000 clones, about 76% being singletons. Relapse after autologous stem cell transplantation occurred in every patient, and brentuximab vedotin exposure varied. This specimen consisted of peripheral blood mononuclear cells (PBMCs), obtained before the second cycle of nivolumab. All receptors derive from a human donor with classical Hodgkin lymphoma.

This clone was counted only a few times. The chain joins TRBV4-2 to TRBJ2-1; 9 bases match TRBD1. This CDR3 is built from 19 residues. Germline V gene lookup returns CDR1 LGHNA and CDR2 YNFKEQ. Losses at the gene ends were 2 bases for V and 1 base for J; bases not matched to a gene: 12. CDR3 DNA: TGTGCCAGCAGCCAAAGTTGGACCACCGGGACAGGGTCCTACAATGAGCAGTTCTTC. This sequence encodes CASSQSWTTGTGSYNEQFF.

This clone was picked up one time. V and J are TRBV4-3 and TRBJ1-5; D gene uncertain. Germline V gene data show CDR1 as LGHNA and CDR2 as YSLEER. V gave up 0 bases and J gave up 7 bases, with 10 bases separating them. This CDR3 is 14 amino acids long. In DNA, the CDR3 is TGCGCCAGCAGCCAAGACAAGAAAGGGCAGCCCCAGCATTTT. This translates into CASSQDKKGQPQHF.

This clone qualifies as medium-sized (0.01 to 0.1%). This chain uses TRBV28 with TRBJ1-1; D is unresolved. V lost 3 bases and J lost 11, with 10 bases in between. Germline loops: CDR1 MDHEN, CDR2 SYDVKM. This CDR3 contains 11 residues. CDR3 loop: CASSLGIMAFF. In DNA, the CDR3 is TGTGCCAGCAGTTTGGGTATTATGGCTTTCTTT.

This chain's CDR3 is CASSDVRTTYNSPLHF. Here the CDR3 DNA reads TGTGCCAGCAGCGACGTTCGTACGACCTATAATTCACCCCTCCACTTT. The rearrangement links TRBV5-4 to TRBJ1-6, with unresolved D. The CDR3 length is 16 residues. The germline V gene encodes CDR1 SGHNT and CDR2 YYREEE (reference sequence). With 4 bases removed from V and 2 bases from J, the gap between germline ends came to 13 bases.

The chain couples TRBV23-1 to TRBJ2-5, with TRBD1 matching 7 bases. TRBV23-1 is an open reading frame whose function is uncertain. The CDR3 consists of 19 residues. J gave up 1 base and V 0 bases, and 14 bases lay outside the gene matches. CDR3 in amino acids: CASSQSSVGGQLIQETQYF. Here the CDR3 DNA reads TGCGCCAGCAGTCAATCAAGTGTAGGGGGACAGTTAATCCAAGAGACCCAGTACTTC.

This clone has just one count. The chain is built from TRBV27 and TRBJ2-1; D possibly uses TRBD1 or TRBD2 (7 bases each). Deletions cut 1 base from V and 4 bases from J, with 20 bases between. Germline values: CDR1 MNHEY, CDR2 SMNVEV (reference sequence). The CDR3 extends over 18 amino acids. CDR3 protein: CASSLFPTWEGAYNEQFF. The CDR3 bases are TGTGCCAGCAGTTTATTCCCCACGTGGGAGGGGGCTTACAATGAGCAGTTCTTC.

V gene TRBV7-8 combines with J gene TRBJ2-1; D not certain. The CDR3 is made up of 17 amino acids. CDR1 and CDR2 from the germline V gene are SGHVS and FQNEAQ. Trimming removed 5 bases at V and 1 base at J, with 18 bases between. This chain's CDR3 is CASSRKRLLISYNEQFF. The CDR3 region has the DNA TGTGCCAGCAGCCGCAAACGACTCCTCATATCCTACAATGAGCAGTTCTTC.

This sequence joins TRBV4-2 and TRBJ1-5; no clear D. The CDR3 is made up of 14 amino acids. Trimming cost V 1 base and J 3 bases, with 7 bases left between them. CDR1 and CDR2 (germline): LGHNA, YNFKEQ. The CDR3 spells CASSQGTYNQPQHF. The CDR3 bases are TGTGCCAGCAGCCAAGGGACCTACAATCAGCCCCAGCATTTT.

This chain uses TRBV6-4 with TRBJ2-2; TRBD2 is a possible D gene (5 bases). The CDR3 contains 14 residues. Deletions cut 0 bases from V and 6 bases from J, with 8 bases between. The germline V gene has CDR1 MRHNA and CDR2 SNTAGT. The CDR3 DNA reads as TGTGCCAGCAGTGACTCCGGGGAGTCCGGGGAGCTGTTTTTT. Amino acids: CASSDSGESGELFF.

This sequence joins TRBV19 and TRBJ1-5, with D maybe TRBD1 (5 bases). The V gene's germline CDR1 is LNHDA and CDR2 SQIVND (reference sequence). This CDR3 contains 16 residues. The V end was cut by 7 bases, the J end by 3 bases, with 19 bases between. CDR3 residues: CASTSGEGRLNQPQHF. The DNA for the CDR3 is TGTGCCAGTACCTCGGGTGAGGGGCGGCTCAATCAGCCCCAGCATTTT. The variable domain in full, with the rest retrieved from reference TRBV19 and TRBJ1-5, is DGGITQSPKYLFRKEGQNVTLSCEQNLNHDAMYWYRQDPGQGLRLIYYSQIVNDFQKGDIAEGYSVSREKKESFPLTVTSAQKNPTAFYLCASTSGEGRLNQPQHFGDGTRLSIL.

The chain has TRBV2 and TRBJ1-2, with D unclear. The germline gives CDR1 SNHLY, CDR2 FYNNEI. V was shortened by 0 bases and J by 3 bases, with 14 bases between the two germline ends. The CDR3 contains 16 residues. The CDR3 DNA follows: TGTGCCAGCAGTGAAGCATTCCTGAGCGGCTACTATGGCTACACCTTC. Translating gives CASSEAFLSGYYGYTF.

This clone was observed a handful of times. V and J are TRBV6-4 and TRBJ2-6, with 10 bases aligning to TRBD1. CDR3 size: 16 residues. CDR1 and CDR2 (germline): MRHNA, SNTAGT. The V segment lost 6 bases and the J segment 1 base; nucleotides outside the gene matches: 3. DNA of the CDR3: TGTGCCAGCAGCGGGACAGGGGATTCTGGGGCCAACGTCCTGACTTTC. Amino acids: CASSGTGDSGANVLTF.

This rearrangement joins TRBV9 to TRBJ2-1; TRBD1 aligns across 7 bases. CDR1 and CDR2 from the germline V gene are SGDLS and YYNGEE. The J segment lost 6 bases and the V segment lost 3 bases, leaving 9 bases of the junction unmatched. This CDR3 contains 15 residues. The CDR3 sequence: CASSAQRGPGNEQFF. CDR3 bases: TGTGCCAGCAGCGCCCAGAGGGGGCCCGGCAATGAGCAGTTCTTC.

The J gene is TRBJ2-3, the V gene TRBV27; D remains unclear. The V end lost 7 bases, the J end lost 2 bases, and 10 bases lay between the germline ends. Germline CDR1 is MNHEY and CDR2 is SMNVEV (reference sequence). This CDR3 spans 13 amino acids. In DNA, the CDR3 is TGTGCCAGCAAGGAACACAACACAGATACGCAGTATTTT. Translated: CASKEHNTDTQYF.

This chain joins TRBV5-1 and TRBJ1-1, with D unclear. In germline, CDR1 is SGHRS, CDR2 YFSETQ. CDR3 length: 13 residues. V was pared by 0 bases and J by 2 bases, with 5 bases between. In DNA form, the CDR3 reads TGCGCCAGCAGCTTGGGGGTCAACACTGAAGCTTTCTTT. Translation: CASSLGVNTEAFF.

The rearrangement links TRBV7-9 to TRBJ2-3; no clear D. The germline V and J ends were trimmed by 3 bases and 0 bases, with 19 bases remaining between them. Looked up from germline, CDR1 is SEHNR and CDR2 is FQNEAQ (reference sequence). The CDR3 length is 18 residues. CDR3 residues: CASSFTYGPPESTDTQYF. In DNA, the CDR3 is TGTGCCAGCAGCTTTACATACGGACCACCCGAGAGCACAGATACGCAGTATTTT.

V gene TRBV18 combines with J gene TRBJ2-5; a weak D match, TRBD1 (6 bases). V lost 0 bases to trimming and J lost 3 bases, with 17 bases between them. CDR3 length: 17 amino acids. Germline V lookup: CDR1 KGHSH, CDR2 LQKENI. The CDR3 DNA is TGTGCCAGCTCACCACCGACAGTCGGTACAGGGAAAGAGACCCAGTACTTC. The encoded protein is CASSPPTVGTGKETQYF.

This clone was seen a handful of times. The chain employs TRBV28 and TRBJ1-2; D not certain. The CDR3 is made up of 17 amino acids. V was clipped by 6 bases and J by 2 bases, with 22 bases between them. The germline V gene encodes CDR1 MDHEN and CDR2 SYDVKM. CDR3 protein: CASSPESSVLQNYGYTF. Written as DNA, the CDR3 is TGTGCCAGCAGCCCGGAGAGTAGTGTCCTTCAGAACTATGGCTACACCTTC.

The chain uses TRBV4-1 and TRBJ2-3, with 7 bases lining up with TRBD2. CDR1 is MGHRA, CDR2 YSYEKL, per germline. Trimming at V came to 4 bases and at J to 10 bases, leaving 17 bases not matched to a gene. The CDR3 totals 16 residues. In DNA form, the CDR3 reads TGCGCCAGCAGCCTGGGGCTAGCTGGTGAGGGGAGGGCGCAGTATTTT. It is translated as CASSLGLAGEGRAQYF.

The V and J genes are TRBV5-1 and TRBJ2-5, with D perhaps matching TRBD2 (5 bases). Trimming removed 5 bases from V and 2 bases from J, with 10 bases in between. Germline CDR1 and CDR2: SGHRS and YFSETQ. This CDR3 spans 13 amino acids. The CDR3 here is CASSSTGQETQYF. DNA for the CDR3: TGCGCCAGCAGTAGTACGGGGCAAGAGACCCAGTACTTC.

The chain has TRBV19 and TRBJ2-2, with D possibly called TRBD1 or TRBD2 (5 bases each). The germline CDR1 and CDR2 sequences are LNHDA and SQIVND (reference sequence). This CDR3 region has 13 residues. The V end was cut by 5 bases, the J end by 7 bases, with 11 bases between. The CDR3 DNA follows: TGTGCCAGTAGTGAAGGGACCTTCGGGGAGCTGTTTTTT. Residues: CASSEGTFGELFF.

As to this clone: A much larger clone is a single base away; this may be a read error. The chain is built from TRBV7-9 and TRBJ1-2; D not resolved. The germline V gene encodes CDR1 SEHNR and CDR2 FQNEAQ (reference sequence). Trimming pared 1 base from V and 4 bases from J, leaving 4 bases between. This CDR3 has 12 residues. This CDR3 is CASSLDGYGYTF. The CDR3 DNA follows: TGTGCCAGCAGCTTAGACGGCTATGGCTACACCTTC.

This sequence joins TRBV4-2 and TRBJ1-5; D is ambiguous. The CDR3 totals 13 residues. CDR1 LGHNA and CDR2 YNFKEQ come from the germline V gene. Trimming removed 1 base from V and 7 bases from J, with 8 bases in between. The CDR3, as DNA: TGTGCCAGCAGCCAAGGCGGCGGCCAGCCCCAGCATTTT. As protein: CASSQGGGQPQHF.

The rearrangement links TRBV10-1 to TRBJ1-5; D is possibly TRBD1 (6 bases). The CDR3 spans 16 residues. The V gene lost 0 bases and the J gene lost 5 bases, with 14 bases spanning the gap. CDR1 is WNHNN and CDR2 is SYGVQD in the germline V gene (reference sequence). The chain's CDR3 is CASSESAGGRHQPQHF. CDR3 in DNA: TGCGCCAGCAGTGAGTCGGCCGGGGGCAGGCATCAGCCCCAGCATTTT.